This note documents a single T cell receptor (beta chain) sequence. Treatment of the sample: oral pan-JAK inhibitor, 5-10 mg twice daily. This CDR3 comprises 13 residues. CDR1 is SQVTM and CDR2 is ANQGSEA in the germline V gene. Germline trimming cut 6 bases from V and 8 bases from J; bases unmatched to any gene: 11. cDNA serving as the sequencing template came from extracted, reverse transcribed RNA. Sequencing used immunoSEQ multiplex PCR; TCRdb keeps in-frame clones, though not all of them. The sample shows 87,000 or so clones, approximately 70% of them seen only once. The data derive from a study of CD8+ T cells in alopecia areata.

The sequencing here drew on CD8+ T cells sorted from blood, taken at week 44, from a patient treated with tofacitinib. V usage is TRBV29-1 and J usage is TRBJ1-2; 8 nucleotides agree with TRBD1. This TCR came from a human donor with alopecia areata. This CDR3 is CSVHGQGSEGYTF. Here the CDR3 DNA reads TGCAGCGTCCATGGACAGGGTTCGGAAGGCTACACCTTC.